Given below is one T cell receptor (beta chain) in context. Its antigen is as yet unknown. The record originates from a study of cytomegalovirus exposure and HLA in healthy donors. Study in general: Unique TCRs numbering around 85 million, obtained from HLA-typed donors, made up an early data release. General study results and limits: With further analysis later on, most CMV-associated TCR beta chains appeared HLA-restricted. Several of the most significant clusters were apparently associated with common viral pathogens in a later analysis.

V was clipped by 6 bases and J by 9 bases; unmatched bases: 5. This CDR3 is built from 14 residues. Germline V gene lookup returns CDR1 ENHRY and CDR2 SYGVKD. It was with 60 Vbeta and 13 Jbeta primers that the PCR ran. In the source study's methods: Among the unique TCR beta chains that a later analysis counted, roughly 80 million in all, 10 million to 14 million were shared. Clones were sequenced by immunoSEQ multiplex PCR, and TCRdb holds only the in-frame ones, with some missing. V and J calls and clone size come straight from that table; D and trimming were deduced from the DNA. The sample holds 64,000 or so clones, approximately 63% seen once.

The sequence was obtained from a woman between 50 and 59 years old in good health and CMV-seropositive. V is TRBV10-3 and J is TRBJ2-1; TRBD2 matches 13 bases. Material: PBMCs. CDR3 DNA: TGTGCCATCAGGTGGACTAGCGGGAGAGGTGAGCAGTTCTTC. This translates into CAIRWTSGRGEQFF.